Listed below are T cell receptor beta chains from one sample, sequenced in a study of sequential checkpoint blockade in melanoma. Here immunoSEQ multiplex PCR was the method, and the copy in TCRdb shows in-frame clones only, minus some. This table holds roughly 17,000 clones, 70% found once. The starting material was CD8+ T cells sorted from blood (inferred from file names), obtained from a patient given nivolumab and ipilimumab in sequence. Every receptor here comes from a human donor with melanoma. Both conserved end residues are part of each CDR3. The order of the fields is V gene, D gene, J gene, clone size, CDR3 protein, CDR3 DNA. The D gene is left open where the match is weak. For some rows the clone size is stated as once, few or many, or as a class when expanded; others skip it.

TRBV7-2	TRBD1	TRBJ2-7	few	CASSFEQGIYEQYF	TGTGCCAGCAGCTTTGAACAGGGGATCTACGAGCAGTACTTC
TRBV27	TRBD1	TRBJ1-1	few	CASSEGGFEAFF	TGTGCCAGCAGTGAAGGGGGCTTTGAAGCTTTCTTT
TRBV2	-	TRBJ2-7	-	CASMRTVLRSSYEQYF	TGTGCCAGCATGAGGACAGTACTGCGGAGCTCCTACGAGCAGTACTTC
TRBV9	-	TRBJ1-1	-	CASRFLEDVNTEAFF	TGTGCCAGCAGGTTTTTGGAGGACGTGAACACTGAAGCTTTCTTT
TRBV30	-	TRBJ2-4	-	CAGRAGRGIRGNIQYF	TGTGCTGGACGGGCAGGGAGGGGGATAAGAGGAAACATTCAGTACTTC
TRBV4-3	TRBD1	TRBJ2-7	-	CASSQRDRDIDEQYF	TGCGCCAGCAGCCAGAGGGACAGGGATATTGACGAGCAGTACTTC
TRBV13	-	TRBJ1-5	-	CASSLGRNSPQHF	TGTGCCAGCAGCTTAGGCCGGAACAGCCCCCAGCATTTT
TRBV27	TRBD2	TRBJ2-3	-	CASSFSGIRLDTQYF	TGTGCCAGCAGCTTTAGCGGGATTCGGTTAGATACGCAGTATTTT
TRBV4-2	TRBD2	TRBJ2-7	few	CASSFPSGGSYEQYF	TGTGCCAGCAGCTTCCCTAGCGGGGGGTCCTACGAGCAGTACTTC
TRBV7-6	-	TRBJ2-7	-	CASSDDSPNYEQYF	TGTGCCAGCAGCGATGACAGCCCTAACTACGAGCAGTACTTC
TRBV30	-	TRBJ1-2	-	CAWLTYGYTF	TGTGCCTGGTTAACATATGGCTACACCTTC
TRBV29-1	TRBD1	TRBJ2-7	-	CSIQVDRGYEQYF	TGCAGCATACAAGTGGACAGGGGTTACGAGCAGTACTTC
TRBV18	-	TRBJ1-1	-	CASSPGGKAFF	TGTGCCAGCTCACCAGGAGGGAAAGCTTTCTTT
TRBV5-5	TRBD2	TRBJ2-7	-	CASSTGLAGGGYEQYF	TGTGCCAGCAGCACGGGACTAGCGGGGGGCGGGTACGAGCAGTACTTC
TRBV7-8	-	TRBJ2-3	-	CASSLAPSADTQYF	TGTGCCAGCAGCTTAGCCCCTAGCGCAGATACGCAGTATTTT
TRBV4-2	-	TRBJ2-7	-	CASSLAPNEQYF	TGTGCCAGCAGCTTGGCCCCAAACGAGCAGTACTTC
TRBV4-1	-	TRBJ2-7	-	CASSQMAASSYEQYF	TGCGCCAGCAGCCAAATGGCGGCTTCCTCCTACGAGCAGTACTTC
TRBV19	-	TRBJ2-7	-	CASSILAGTYYEQYF	TGTGCCAGTAGTATCCTGGCAGGGACTTACTACGAGCAGTACTTC
TRBV7-3	-	TRBJ2-3	-	CASSPQWTVTDTQYF	TGTGCCAGCAGCCCACAATGGACAGTAACAGATACGCAGTATTTT
TRBV6-5	TRBD1	TRBJ2-7	once	CASRRQGAYYEQYF	TGTGCCAGCCGAAGACAGGGGGCCTACTACGAGCAGTACTTC
TRBV9	-	TRBJ2-4	-	CAGRDNQAKNIQYF	TGTGCCGGAAGGGACAACCAAGCCAAAAACATTCAGTACTTC
TRBV29-1	-	TRBJ2-2	-	CSVETANTGELFF	TGCAGCGTTGAGACAGCGAACACCGGGGAGCTGTTTTTT
TRBV5-6	TRBD1	TRBJ2-7	-	CASSISRGRIYEQYF	TGTGCCAGCAGCATTTCGAGGGGGCGTATTTACGAGCAGTACTTC
TRBV4-2	TRBD1	TRBJ2-7	medium-sized	CASSPGTGKSYEQYF	TGTGCCAGCAGCCCCGGGACAGGGAAGTCCTACGAGCAGTACTTC
TRBV11-3	-	TRBJ2-1	-	CASSLDLGKSWEQFF	TGTGCCAGCAGCTTAGATCTCGGGAAAAGTTGGGAGCAGTTCTTC
TRBV9	-	TRBJ1-1	few	CASSAGTEAFF	TGTGCCAGCAGCGCAGGGACAGAAGCTTTCTTT
TRBV30	TRBD1	TRBJ1-4	-	CAWTLTGLNEKLFF	TGTGCCTGGACCTTGACAGGGCTTAATGAAAAACTGTTTTTT
TRBV19	TRBD2	TRBJ2-3	-	CASSLAGGKLTDTQYF	TGTGCCAGTAGTCTAGCGGGGGGCAAACTCACAGATACGCAGTATTTT
TRBV29-1	-	TRBJ2-2	-	CSVEDQDTGELFF	TGCAGCGTTGAAGATCAGGACACCGGGGAGCTGTTTTTT
TRBV9	TRBD1	TRBJ2-2	-	CASSQGQGANTGELFF	TGTGCCAGCAGCCAAGGACAGGGGGCGAACACCGGGGAGCTGTTTTTT
TRBV11-2	-	TRBJ2-6	-	CASSWEDISGANVLTF	TGTGCCAGTTCGTGGGAGGATATCTCTGGGGCCAACGTCCTGACTTTC
TRBV4-1	TRBD2	TRBJ2-2	-	CASSQPSGLHTGELFF	TGCGCCAGCAGCCAACCTAGCGGGCTCCACACCGGGGAGCTGTTTTTT
TRBV6-4	-	TRBJ2-1	-	CASSDAGEAYNEQFF	TGTGCCAGCAGTGATGCCGGAGAGGCCTACAATGAGCAGTTCTTC
TRBV4-3	-	TRBJ1-4	-	CASSQAGGVATNEKLFF	TGCGCCAGCAGCCAAGCGGGGGGGGTTGCAACTAATGAAAAACTGTTTTTT
TRBV7-8	TRBD2	TRBJ2-1	-	CASSLWFSGRDVSDEQFF	TGTGCCAGCAGCCTATGGTTCTCCGGGAGGGACGTGAGCGATGAGCAGTTCTTC
TRBV2	-	TRBJ1-1	-	CASSEGPTYEAFF	TGTGCCAGCAGTGAAGGTCCCACTTATGAAGCTTTCTTT
TRBV7-9	TRBD2	TRBJ2-7	-	CASSRVASGRIEQYF	TGTGCCAGCAGCCGGGTAGCTAGCGGGAGGATCGAGCAGTACTTC
TRBV6-5	TRBD2	TRBJ2-1	once	CASSYSPREAYNEQFF	TGTGCCAGCAGTTACTCGCCCCGGGAGGCCTACAATGAGCAGTTCTTC
TRBV29-1	TRBD2	TRBJ2-2	-	CSALSGRAAGELFF	TGCAGCGCCCTAAGCGGGAGGGCCGCCGGGGAGCTGTTTTTT
TRBV18	TRBD2	TRBJ2-7	-	CASSPPASGSSYEQYF	TGTGCCAGCTCACCACCGGCTAGCGGGAGCTCCTACGAGCAGTACTTC
TRBV6-5	-	TRBJ1-2	-	CASSYSAANYGYTF	TGTGCCAGCAGTTACTCGGCTGCCAACTATGGCTACACCTTC
TRBV6-6	TRBD1	TRBJ2-7	-	CASEDREYEQYF	TGTGCCAGCGAGGACAGGGAGTACGAGCAGTACTTC
TRBV4-2	-	TRBJ2-7	-	CASSQMNYEQYF	TGTGCCAGCAGCCAAATGAACTACGAGCAGTACTTC
TRBV4-3	-	TRBJ2-7	-	CASSQDGDTGREQYF	TGCGCCAGCAGCCAAGATGGGGACACTGGCCGCGAGCAGTACTTC
TRBV27	TRBD1	TRBJ2-2	-	CASSLRTGNTGELFF	TGTGCCAGCAGTTTACGGACAGGGAACACCGGGGAGCTGTTTTTT
TRBV6-1	-	TRBJ2-1	-	CASSVASAVNNEQFF	TGTGCCAGCAGTGTAGCTAGCGCGGTTAACAATGAGCAGTTCTTC
TRBV29-1	-	TRBJ2-3	-	CSVGTGTDTQYF	TGCAGCGTTGGGACAGGCACAGATACGCAGTATTTT
TRBV5-8	TRBD1	TRBJ2-1	-	CASSVGAGGNEQFF	TGTGCCAGCAGTGTTGGGGCAGGGGGCAATGAGCAGTTCTTC
TRBV11-2	TRBD2	TRBJ2-5	-	CASSLVFPSGRASVETQYF	TGTGCCAGCAGCTTAGTTTTTCCTAGCGGGAGGGCCTCGGTTGAGACCCAGTACTTC
TRBV10-3	TRBD2	TRBJ2-1	-	CAISDPGGYNEQFF	TGTGCCATCAGTGACCCGGGGGGCTACAATGAGCAGTTCTTC
TRBV27	TRBD1	TRBJ2-7	-	CASSLTDGTGWFEQYF	TGTGCCAGCAGTCTAACGGACGGGACAGGGTGGTTCGAGCAGTACTTC
TRBV2	TRBD1	TRBJ2-7	-	CASSEPGQGYEQYF	TGTGCCAGCAGTGAACCGGGACAGGGCTACGAGCAGTACTTC
TRBV9	-	TRBJ1-5	-	CASSPWDNNQPQHF	TGTGCCAGCAGCCCCTGGGACAACAATCAGCCCCAGCATTTT